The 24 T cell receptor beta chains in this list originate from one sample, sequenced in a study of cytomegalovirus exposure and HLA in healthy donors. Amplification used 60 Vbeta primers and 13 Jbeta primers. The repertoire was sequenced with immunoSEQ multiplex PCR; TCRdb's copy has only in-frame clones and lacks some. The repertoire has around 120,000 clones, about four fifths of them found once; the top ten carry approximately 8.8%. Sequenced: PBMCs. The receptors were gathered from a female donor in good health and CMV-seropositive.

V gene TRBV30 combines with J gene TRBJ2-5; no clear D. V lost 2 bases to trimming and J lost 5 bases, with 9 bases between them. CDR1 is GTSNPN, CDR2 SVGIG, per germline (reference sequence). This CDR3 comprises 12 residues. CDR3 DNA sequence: TGTGCCTGGAGTAAGGCGGCGGAGACCCAGTACTTC. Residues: CAWSKAAETQYF.

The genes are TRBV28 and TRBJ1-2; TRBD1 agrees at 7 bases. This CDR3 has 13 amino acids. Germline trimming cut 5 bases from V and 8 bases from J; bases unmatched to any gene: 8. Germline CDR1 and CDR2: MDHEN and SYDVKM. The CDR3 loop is CASSPQTGLGYTF. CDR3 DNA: TGTGCCAGCAGTCCCCAGACAGGGTTGGGCTACACCTTC.

In DNA form, the CDR3 reads TGTGCCAGTTGGCCTTTGGGGAGCTCTGGAAACACCATATATTTT. The encoded protein is CASWPLGSSGNTIYF. The chain has TRBV12-5 and TRBJ1-3, with unresolved D. The CDR3 has 15 amino acids. Germline loops: CDR1 LGHNT, CDR2 FRNRAP.

This CDR3 reads CASSISGTSSYNEQFF. The CDR3 region has the DNA TGTGCCAGCAGCATATCCGGGACTAGCTCCTACAATGAGCAGTTCTTC. The V and J genes are TRBV7-8 and TRBJ2-1, with TRBD2 matching 8 bases. The J segment lost 0 bases and the V segment lost 5 bases, leaving 6 bases of the junction unmatched. The V gene's germline CDR1 is SGHVS and CDR2 FQNEAQ. The CDR3 covers 16 residues.

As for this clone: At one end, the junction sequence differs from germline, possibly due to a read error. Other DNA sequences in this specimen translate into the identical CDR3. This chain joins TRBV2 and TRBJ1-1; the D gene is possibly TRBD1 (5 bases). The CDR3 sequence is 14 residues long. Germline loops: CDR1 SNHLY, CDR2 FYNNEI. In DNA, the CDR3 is TGTGCCAGCAGTCCCTGGGGCCTGAACACTGAGGCTTTCTTT. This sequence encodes CASSPWGLNTEAFF.

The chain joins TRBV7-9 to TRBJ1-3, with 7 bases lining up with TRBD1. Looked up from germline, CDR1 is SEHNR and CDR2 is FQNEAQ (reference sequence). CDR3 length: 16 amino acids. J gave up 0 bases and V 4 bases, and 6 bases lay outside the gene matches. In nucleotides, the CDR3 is TGTGCCAGCAGCTCAGGGGACAGCGTCTCTGGAAACACCATATATTTT. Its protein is CASSSGDSVSGNTIYF.

The CDR3 is CASNNRGFGNQPQHF. DNA of the CDR3: TGTGCCAGCAACAACAGGGGGTTCGGCAATCAGCCCCAGCATTTT. The chain carries TRBV2 and TRBJ1-5, with 8 bases fitting TRBD1. Germline V gives CDR1 SNHLY, CDR2 FYNNEI. There are 15 residues in the CDR3. Trimming removed 7 bases from V and 2 bases from J; junction bases left unmatched: 7.

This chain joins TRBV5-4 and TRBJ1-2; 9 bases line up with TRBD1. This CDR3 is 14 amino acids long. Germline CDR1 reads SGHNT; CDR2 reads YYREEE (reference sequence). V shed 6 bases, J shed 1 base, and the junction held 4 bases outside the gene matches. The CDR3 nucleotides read TGTGCCAGCACCCCGGGACAGGGTAACTATGGCTACACCTTC. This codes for CASTPGQGNYGYTF. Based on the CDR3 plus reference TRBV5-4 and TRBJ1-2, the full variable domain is ETGVTQSPTHLIKTRGQQVTLRCSSQSGHNTVSWYQQALGQGPQFIFQYYREEENGRGNFPPRFSGLQFPNYSSELNVNALELDDSALYLCASTPGQGNYGYTFGSGTRLTVV.

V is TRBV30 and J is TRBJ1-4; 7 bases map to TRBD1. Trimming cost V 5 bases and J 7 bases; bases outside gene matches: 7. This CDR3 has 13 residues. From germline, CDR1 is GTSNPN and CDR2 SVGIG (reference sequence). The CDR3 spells CAWGDSGSEKLFF. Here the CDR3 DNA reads TGTGCCTGGGGGGACAGCGGGAGTGAAAAACTGTTTTTT.

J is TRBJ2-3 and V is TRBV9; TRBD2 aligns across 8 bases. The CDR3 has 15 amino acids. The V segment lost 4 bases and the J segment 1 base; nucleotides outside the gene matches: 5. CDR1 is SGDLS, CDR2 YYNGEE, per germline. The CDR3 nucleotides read TGTGCCAGCAGCAGGCGGGGGGTCGGCACAGATACGCAGTATTTT. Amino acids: CASSRRGVGTDTQYF.

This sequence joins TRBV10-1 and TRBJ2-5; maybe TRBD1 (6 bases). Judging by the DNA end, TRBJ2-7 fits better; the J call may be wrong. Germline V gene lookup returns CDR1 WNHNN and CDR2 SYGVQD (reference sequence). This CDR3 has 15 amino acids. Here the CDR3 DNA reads TGCGCCAGCAGTGAAGGGGACACTGGTCCCTACGAGCAGTACTTC. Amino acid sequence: CASSEGDTGPYEQYF.

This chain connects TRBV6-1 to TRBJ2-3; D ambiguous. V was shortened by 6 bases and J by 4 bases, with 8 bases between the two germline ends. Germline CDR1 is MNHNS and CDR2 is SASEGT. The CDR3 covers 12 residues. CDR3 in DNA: TGTGCCAGCAGCGTTGTGTCAGATACGCAGTATTTT. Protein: CASSVVSDTQYF.

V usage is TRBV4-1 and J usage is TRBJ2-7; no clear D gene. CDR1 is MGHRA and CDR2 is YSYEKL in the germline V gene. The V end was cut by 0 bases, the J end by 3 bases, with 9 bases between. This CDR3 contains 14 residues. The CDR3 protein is CASSQEPEVYEQYF. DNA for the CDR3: TGCGCCAGCAGCCAAGAGCCAGAAGTCTACGAGCAGTACTTC.

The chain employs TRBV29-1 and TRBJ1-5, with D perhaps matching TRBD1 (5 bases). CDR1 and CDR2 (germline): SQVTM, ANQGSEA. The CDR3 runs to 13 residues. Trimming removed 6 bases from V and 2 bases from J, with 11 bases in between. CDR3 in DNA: TGCAGCGTCGGCCAGGGTCGCAATCAGCCCCAGCATTTT. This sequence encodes CSVGQGRNQPQHF.

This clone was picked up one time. The CDR3 spells CASSPFVDRNRNTIYF. As DNA, the CDR3 is TGTGCCAGCAGCCCTTTTGTGGACAGAAACCGAAACACCATATATTTT. The chain uses TRBV9 and TRBJ1-3; TRBD1 might be the D (6 bases). V was cut by 4 bases and J by 5 bases, with 19 bases left in between. CDR3 size: 16 residues. Germline values: CDR1 SGDLS, CDR2 YYNGEE.

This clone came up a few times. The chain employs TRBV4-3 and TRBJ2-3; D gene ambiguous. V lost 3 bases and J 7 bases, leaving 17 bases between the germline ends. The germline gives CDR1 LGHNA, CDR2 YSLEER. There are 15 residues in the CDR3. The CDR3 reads CASSQGHTKEYTQYF. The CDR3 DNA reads TGCGCCAGCAGCCAGGGCCATACCAAGGAATATACGCAGTATTTT.

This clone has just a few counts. The CDR3 loop is CASSYWPYEQYF. Here the CDR3 DNA reads TGTGCCAGCAGTTATTGGCCCTACGAGCAGTACTTC. This chain joins TRBV6-7 and TRBJ2-7; unclear D gene. TRBV6-7 is flagged as an ORF with uncertain function. The CDR3 is 12 residues long. V was pared by 3 bases and J by 2 bases, with 5 bases between.

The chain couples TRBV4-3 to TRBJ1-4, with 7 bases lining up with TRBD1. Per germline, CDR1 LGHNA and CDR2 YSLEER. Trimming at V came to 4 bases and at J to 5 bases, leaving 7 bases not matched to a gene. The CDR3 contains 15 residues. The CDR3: CASSPSNRGNEKLFF. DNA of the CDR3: TGCGCCAGCAGCCCATCAAACAGGGGAAATGAAAAACTGTTTTTT.

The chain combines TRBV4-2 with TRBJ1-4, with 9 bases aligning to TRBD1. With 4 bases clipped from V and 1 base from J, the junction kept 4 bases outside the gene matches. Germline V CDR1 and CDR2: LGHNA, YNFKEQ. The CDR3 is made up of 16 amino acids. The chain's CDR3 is CASSPQGARTNEKLFF. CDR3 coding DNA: TGTGCCAGCAGCCCACAGGGGGCGAGAACTAATGAAAAACTGTTTTTT.

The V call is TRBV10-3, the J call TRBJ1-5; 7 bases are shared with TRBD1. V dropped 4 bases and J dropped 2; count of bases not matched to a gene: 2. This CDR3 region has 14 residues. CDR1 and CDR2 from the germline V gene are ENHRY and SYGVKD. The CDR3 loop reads CAISAGQGNQPQHF. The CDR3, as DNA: TGTGCCATCAGTGCTGGACAGGGCAATCAGCCCCAGCATTTT.

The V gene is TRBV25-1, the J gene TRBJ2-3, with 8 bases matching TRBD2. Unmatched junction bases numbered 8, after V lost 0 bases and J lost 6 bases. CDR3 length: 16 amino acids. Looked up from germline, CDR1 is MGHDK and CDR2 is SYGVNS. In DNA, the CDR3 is TGTGCCAGCAGTGAATATATAGCGGGGCTTTTGGATACGCAGTATTTT. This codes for CASSEYIAGLLDTQYF.

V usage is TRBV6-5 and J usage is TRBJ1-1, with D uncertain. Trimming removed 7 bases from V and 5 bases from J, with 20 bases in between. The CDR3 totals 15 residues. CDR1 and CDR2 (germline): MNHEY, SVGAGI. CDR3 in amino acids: CASILPGAGITEAFF. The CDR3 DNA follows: TGTGCCAGCATACTACCGGGTGCGGGGATTACTGAAGCTTTCTTT.

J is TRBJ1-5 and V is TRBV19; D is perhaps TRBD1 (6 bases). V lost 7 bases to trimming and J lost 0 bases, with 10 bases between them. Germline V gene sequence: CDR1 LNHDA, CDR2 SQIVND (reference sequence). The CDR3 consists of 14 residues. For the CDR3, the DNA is TGTGCCAGTAACGACAGGTATAGCAATCAGCCCCAGCATTTT. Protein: CASNDRYSNQPQHF.

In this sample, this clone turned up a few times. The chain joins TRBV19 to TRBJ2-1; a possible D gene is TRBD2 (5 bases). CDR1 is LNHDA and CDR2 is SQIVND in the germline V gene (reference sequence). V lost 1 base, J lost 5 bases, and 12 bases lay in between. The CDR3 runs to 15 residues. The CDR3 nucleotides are TGTGCCAGTAGTATAGCTACCGGGATCGACAATGAGCAGTTCTTC. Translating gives CASSIATGIDNEQFF.